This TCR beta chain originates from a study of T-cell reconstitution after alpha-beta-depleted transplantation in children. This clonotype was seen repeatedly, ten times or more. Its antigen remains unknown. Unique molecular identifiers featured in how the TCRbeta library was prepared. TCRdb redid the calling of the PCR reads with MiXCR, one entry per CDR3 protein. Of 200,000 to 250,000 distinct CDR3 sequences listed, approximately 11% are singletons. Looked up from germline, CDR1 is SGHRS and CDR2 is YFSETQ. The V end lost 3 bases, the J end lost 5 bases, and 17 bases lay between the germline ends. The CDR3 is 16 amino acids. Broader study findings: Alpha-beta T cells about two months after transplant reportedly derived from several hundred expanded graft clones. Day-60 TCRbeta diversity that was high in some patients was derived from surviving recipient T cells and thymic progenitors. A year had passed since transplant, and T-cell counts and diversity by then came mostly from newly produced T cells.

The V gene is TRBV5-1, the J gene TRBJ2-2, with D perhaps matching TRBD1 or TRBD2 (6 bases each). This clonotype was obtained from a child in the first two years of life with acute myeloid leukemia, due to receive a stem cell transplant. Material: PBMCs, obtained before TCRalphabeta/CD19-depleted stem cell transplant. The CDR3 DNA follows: TGCGCCAGCAGCTCTATGGGGGGCGCAGGTACCGGGGAGCTGTTTTTT. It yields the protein CASSSMGGAGTGELFF.